This record covers a single TCR beta chain. Its target is not known. These data are taken from a study of cytomegalovirus exposure and HLA in healthy donors. Study-wide findings and caveats: Later analysis showed TCR association rates varying by HLA locus, highest for DRB1 and lowest for HLA-C.

With 6 bases clipped from V and 5 bases from J, the junction kept 12 bases outside the gene matches. CDR3 length equals 15 residues. Germline CDR1 reads SEHNR; CDR2 reads FQNEAQ (reference sequence). PCR employed 60 Vbeta and 13 Jbeta primers. Clones were read by immunoSEQ multiplex PCR, and TCRdb kept only the in-frame ones, dropping some. The sample has just under 250,000 clones, more than 75% seen once. This TCR was sampled from a woman between 40 and 55 years old in good health and CMV-seropositive. This rearrangement joins TRBV7-9 to TRBJ2-7; 8 nucleotides match TRBD1. The sample taken for sequencing was PBMCs. The CDR3 protein is CASSFGQGIKNEQYF. The DNA of the CDR3 is TGTGCCAGCAGTTTCGGACAGGGAATTAAAAACGAGCAGTACTTC.